These 7 T cell receptor beta chains were all obtained from the same sample, sequenced in a study of T cell responses to AZD1222 COVID-19 vaccine. The protocol was immunoSEQ multiplex PCR, while the TCRdb copy is restricted to in-frame clones and leaves out a portion. This sample has 150,000 to 200,000 clones, with about nine tenths found just once. The source material was peripheral blood, sampled on day 0 of AZD1222 vaccination. The origin of the receptors is an adult in good health.

The chain couples TRBV10-3 to TRBJ2-3, with unresolved D. This CDR3 has 14 amino acids. With 6 bases removed from V and 4 bases from J, the gap between germline ends came to 14 bases. Germline loops: CDR1 ENHRY, CDR2 SYGVKD. The CDR3 loop reads CAIRGSTSSDTQYF. CDR3 nucleotide sequence: TGTGCCATCAGGGGGTCTACATCGTCAGATACGCAGTATTTT.

CDR3 protein: CASSSRELGYTF. In DNA form, the CDR3 reads TGTGCCAGCAGTTCCAGGGAATTGGGCTACACCTTC. This rearrangement joins TRBV28 to TRBJ1-2, with a tentative D call TRBD1 (5 bases). Trimming pared 4 bases from V and 8 bases from J, leaving 11 bases between. The CDR3 has 12 amino acids. Germline assignment: CDR1 MDHEN and CDR2 SYDVKM.

The chain couples TRBV18 to TRBJ1-3; D is unresolved. Trimming left V 6 bases short and J 0 bases short, with 15 bases between. CDR1 is KGHSH, CDR2 LQKENI, per germline. The CDR3 runs to 16 residues. CDR3 nucleotide sequence: TGTGCCAGCTCCCCCGGACTTTCCTCCTCTGGAAACACCATATATTTT. This encodes CASSPGLSSSGNTIYF.

The chain uses TRBV4-2 and TRBJ1-4, with D maybe TRBD1 (6 bases). Germline V lookup: CDR1 LGHNA, CDR2 YNFKEQ. This CDR3 region has 15 residues. Trimming removed 0 bases from V and 14 bases from J, with 19 bases in between. For the CDR3, the DNA is TGTGCCAGCAGCCAAGATCCCGGACAGCCCGGGGGGCTGTTTTTT. This sequence encodes CASSQDPGQPGGLFF.

The rearrangement links TRBV7-3 to TRBJ1-6, with 9 nucleotides matching TRBD1. Germline CDR1 and CDR2: SGHTA and FQGTGA. The length of the CDR3 is 15 residues. The junction had 6 bases not matched to a gene; V was cut back by 5 bases and J by 7 bases. The CDR3 reads CASSTGGPLNSPLHF. CDR3 nucleotides: TGTGCCAGCAGCACAGGGGGCCCACTCAATTCACCCCTCCACTTT.

This rearrangement joins TRBV7-6 to TRBJ1-1; D is ambiguous. V was trimmed by 2 bases and J by 10 bases, leaving 14 bases between them. Germline V gene sequence: CDR1 SGHVS, CDR2 FNYEAQ. This CDR3 is built from 13 residues. The CDR3 DNA sequence: TGTGCCAGCAGCTTACAGTCTAGGCAGCCAGCTTTCTTT. This sequence encodes CASSLQSRQPAFF.

The chain couples TRBV18 to TRBJ1-1, with D hard to call. The CDR3 has 15 amino acids. Germline V gene lookup returns CDR1 KGHSH and CDR2 LQKENI. With 2 bases removed from V and 5 bases from J, the gap between germline ends came to 15 bases. CDR3 DNA sequence: TGTGCCAGCTCACCAGTGGAGGTTAAGGCGACTGAAGCTTTCTTT. As protein: CASSPVEVKATEAFF.